This entry features one T cell receptor (beta chain) sequence. The record originates from a study of immune cell composition in non-small cell lung cancer. Deletions cut 5 bases from V and 8 bases from J, with 13 bases between. CDR1 MNHEY and CDR2 SVGAGI come from the germline V gene. CDR3 length equals 14 residues. Here immunoSEQ multiplex PCR was the method, and the copy in TCRdb shows in-frame clones only, minus some. The repertoire has roughly 3,100 clones, about two thirds of them found once; the top ten carry around 18%. Normal lung was sampled as far from the tumour as possible, at least 3 cm. The specimen sequenced was non-adjacent lung tissue. The clonotype originates from a human donor with non-small cell lung cancer. The chain has TRBV6-5 and TRBJ1-6; maybe TRBD1 (6 bases). In DNA, the CDR3 is TGTGCCAGCAGTGGCAGGGGACGGGATTCACCCCTCCACTTT. It translates to CASSGRGRDSPLHF.